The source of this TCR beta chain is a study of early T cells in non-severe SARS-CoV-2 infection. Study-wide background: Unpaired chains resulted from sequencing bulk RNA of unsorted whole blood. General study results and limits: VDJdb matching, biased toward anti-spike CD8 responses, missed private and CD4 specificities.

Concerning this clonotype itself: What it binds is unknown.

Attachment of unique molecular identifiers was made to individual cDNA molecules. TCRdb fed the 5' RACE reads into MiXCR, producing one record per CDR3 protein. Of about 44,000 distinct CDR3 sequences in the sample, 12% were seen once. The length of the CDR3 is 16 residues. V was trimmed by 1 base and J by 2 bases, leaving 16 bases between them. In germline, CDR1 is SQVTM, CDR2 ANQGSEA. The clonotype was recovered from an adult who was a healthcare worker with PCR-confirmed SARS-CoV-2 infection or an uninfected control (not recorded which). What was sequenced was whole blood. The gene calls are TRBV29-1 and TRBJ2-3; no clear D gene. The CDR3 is CSVEGRPHGVTDTQYF. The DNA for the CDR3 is TGCAGCGTTGAAGGCCGACCGCACGGCGTCACAGATACGCAGTATTTT.